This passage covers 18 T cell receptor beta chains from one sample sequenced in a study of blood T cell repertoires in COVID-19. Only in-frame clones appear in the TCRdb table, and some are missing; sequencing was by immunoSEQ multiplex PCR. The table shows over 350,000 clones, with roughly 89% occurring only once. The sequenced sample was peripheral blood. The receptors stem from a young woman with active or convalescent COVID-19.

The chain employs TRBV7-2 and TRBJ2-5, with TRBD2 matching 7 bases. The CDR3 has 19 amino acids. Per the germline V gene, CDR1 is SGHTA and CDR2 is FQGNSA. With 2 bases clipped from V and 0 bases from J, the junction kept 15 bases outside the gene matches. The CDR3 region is CASSLTPSRTGGNQETQYF. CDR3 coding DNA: TGTGCCAGCAGCTTAACTCCATCCCGTACCGGGGGGAACCAAGAGACCCAGTACTTC.

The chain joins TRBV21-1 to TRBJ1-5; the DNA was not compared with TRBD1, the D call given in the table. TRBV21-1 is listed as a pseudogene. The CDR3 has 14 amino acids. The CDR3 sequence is CASSGGDSKQPQHF. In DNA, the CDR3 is TGTGCCAGCAGCGGAGGGGACAGTAAACAGCCCCAGCATTTT.

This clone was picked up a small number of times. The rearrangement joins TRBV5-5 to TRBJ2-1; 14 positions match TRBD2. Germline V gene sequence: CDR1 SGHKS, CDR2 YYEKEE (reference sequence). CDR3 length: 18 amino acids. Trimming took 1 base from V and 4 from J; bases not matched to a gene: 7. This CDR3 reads CASSLRLAGGASYNEQFF. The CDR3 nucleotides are TGTGCCAGCAGCTTGAGACTAGCGGGAGGGGCTTCGTACAATGAGCAGTTCTTC.

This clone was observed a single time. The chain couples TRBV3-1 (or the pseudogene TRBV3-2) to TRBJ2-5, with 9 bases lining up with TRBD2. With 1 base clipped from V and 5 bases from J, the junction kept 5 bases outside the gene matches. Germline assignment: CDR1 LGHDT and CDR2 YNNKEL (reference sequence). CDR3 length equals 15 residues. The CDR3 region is CASSQASGVGETQYF. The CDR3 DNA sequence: TGTGCCAGCAGCCAAGCTAGCGGGGTAGGTGAGACCCAGTACTTC.

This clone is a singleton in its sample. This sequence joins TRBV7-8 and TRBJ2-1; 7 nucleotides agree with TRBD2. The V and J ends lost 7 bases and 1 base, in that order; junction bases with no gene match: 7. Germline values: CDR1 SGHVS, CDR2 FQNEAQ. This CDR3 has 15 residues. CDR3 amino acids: CASILGGVSYNEQFF. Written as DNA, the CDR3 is TGTGCCAGCATCCTTGGGGGGGTTTCCTACAATGAGCAGTTCTTC. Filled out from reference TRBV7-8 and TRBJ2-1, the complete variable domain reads GAGVSQSPRYKVAKRGQDVALRCDPISGHVSLFWYQQALGQGPEFLTYFQNEAQLDKSGLPSDRFFAERPEGSVSTLKIQRTQQEDSAVYLCASILGGVSYNEQFFGPGTRLTVL.

In nucleotides, the CDR3 is TGCGCCAGCAGCTTTTTAGCGGGGGGTACCTTTGATACGCAGTATTTT. Protein sequence: CASSFLAGGTFDTQYF. The V gene is TRBV5-1, the J gene TRBJ2-3; 10 nucleotides match TRBD2. V trimming: 2 bases; J trimming: 6 bases; junction bases outside the gene matches: 9. Per germline, CDR1 SGHRS and CDR2 YFSETQ. The CDR3 is 16 residues long. Full variable domain (rest looked up from reference TRBV5-1 and TRBJ2-3): KAGVTQTPRYLIKTRGQQVTLSCSPISGHRSVSWYQQTPGQGLQFLFEYFSETQRNKGNFPGRFSGRQFSNSRSEMNVSTLELGDSALYLCASSFLAGGTFDTQYFGPGTRLTVL.

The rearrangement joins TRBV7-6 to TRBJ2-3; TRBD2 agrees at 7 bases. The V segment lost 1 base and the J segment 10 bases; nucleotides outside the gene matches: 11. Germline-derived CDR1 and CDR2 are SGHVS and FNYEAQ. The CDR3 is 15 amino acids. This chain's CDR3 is CASSLEGGAGVAQYF. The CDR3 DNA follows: TGTGCCAGCAGCTTAGAAGGTGGCGCGGGAGTCGCGCAGTATTTT. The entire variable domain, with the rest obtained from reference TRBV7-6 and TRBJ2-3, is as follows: GAGVSQSPRYKVTKRGQDVALRCDPISGHVSLYWYRQALGQGPEFLTYFNYEAQQDKSGLPNDRFSAERPEGSISTLTIQRTEQRDSAMYRCASSLEGGAGVAQYFGPGTRLTVL.

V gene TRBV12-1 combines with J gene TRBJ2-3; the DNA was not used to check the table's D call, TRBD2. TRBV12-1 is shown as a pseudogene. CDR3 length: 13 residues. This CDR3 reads CASSPSGSGPLFF. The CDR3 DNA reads TGTGCCAGCAGCCCCTCCGGGTCCGGCCCCCTTTTTTTT.

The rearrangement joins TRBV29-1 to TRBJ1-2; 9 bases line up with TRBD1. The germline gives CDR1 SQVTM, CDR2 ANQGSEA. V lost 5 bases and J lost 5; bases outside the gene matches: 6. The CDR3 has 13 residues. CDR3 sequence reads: CSVLADRGYGYTF. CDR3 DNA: TGCAGCGTTCTCGCGGACAGGGGTTATGGCTACACCTTC.

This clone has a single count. The CDR3 DNA follows: TGTGCCACCAGCAGCCGGGACAATAGCAATCAGCCCCAGCATTTT. This translates into CATSSRDNSNQPQHF. This rearrangement joins TRBV15 to TRBJ1-5; D might be TRBD1 (6 bases). Trimming took off 3 bases at V and 0 bases at J, with 9 bases between the two ends. The V gene's germline CDR1 is LNHNV and CDR2 YYDKDF (reference sequence). This CDR3 comprises 15 residues.

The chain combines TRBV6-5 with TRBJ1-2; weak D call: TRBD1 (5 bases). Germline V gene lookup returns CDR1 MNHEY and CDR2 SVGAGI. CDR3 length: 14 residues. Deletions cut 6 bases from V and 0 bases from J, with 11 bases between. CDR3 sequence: CASSQTGANYGYTF. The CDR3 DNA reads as TGTGCCAGCAGCCAAACAGGTGCTAACTATGGCTACACCTTC.

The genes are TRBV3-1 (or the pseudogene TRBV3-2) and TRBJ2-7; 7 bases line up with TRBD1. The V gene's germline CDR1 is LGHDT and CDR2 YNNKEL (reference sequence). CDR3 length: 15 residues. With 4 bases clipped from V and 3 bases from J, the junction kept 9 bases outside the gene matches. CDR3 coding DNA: TGTGCCAGCAGCCCCACGACAGGGTCCGACTACGAGCAGTACTTC. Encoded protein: CASSPTTGSDYEQYF.

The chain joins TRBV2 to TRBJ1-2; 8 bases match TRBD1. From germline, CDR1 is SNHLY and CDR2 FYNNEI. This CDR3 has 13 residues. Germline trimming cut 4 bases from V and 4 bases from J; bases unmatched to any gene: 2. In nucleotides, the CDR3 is TGTGCCAGCAGTGGTACAGGGGGCTATGGCTACACCTTC. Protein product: CASSGTGGYGYTF.

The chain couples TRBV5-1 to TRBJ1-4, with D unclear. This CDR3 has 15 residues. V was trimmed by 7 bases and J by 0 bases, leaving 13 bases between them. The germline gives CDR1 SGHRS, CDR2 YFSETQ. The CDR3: CASATGTTTNEKLFF. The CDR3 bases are TGCGCCAGCGCAACGGGAACGACAACTAATGAAAAACTGTTTTTT.

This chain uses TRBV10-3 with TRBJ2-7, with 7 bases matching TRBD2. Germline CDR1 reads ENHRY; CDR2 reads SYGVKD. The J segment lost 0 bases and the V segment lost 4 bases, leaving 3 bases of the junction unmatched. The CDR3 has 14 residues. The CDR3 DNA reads TGTGCCATCAGTGGAAGACTAGCCTCCTACGAGCAGTACTTC. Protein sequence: CAISGRLASYEQYF.

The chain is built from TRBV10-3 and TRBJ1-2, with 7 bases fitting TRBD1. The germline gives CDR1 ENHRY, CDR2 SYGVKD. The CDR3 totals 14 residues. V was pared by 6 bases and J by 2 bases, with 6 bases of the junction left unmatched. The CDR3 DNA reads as TGTGCCATCAGGGCAGACAGGGACAACTATGGCTACACCTTC. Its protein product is CAIRADRDNYGYTF.

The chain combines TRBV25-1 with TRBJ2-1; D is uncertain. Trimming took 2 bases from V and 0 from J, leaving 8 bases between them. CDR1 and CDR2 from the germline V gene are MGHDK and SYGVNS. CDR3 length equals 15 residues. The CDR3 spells CASSEGASSYNEQFF. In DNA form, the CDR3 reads TGTGCCAGCAGTGAAGGTGCTAGCTCCTACAATGAGCAGTTCTTC.

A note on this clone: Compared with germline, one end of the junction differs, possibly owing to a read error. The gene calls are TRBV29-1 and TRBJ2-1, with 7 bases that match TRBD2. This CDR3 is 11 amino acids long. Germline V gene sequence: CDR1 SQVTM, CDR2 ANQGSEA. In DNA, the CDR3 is TGTGGCGGGGGTACCTACAATGAGCAGTTCTTC. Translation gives CGGGTYNEQFF.